This is a list of T cell receptor beta chains from one sample in a study of cytomegalovirus exposure and HLA in healthy donors. The assay was immunoSEQ multiplex PCR, and TCRdb's table has in-frame clones only and misses some. This table holds thousands of clones, roughly 51% found once. Sequencing used PBMCs. The source of these receptors is a man younger than 45 in good health and CMV-seropositive. The CDR3 runs from the conserved cysteine through the conserved F or W. The D gene is left open where the match is weak. Expanded clones are given a class, and other clones once, few, many or no size at all.

D gene	V gene	J gene	clone size	CDR3 length	CDR3 protein	CDR3 DNA
.	TRBV4-3	TRBJ2-3	.	15	CASSPREGDTDTQYF	TGCGCCAGCAGCCCCCGAGAGGGGGACACAGATACGCAGTATTTT
.	TRBV11-2	TRBJ1-1	.	14	CASKKAPENTEAFF	TGTGCCAGTAAGAAGGCGCCGGAGAATACTGAAGCTTTCTTT
TRBD2	TRBV4-3	TRBJ2-5	.	16	CASSQTGTSGAETQYF	TGCGCCAGCAGCCAGACCGGGACTAGCGGGGCAGAGACCCAGTACTTC
.	TRBV6-4	TRBJ1-2	few	14	CASSDSSTGLGYTF	TGTGCCAGCAGTGACTCTTCCACAGGGTTAGGCTACACCTTC
.	TRBV4-3	TRBJ1-4	.	15	CASSQEGRGREKLFF	TGCGCCAGCAGCCAAGAGGGCAGGGGACGTGAAAAACTGTTTTTT
.	TRBV6-1	TRBJ1-5	.	15	CASSEEWLVNQPQHF	TGTGCCAGCAGTGAAGAGTGGCTGGTTAATCAGCCCCAGCATTTT
TRBD2	TRBV4-1	TRBJ2-7	few	15	CASSQDRGTSDEQYF	TGCGCCAGCAGCCAAGATAGGGGGACTAGCGACGAGCAGTACTTC
.	TRBV2	TRBJ1-1	few	13	CASSDREDTEAFF	TGTGCCAGCAGTGACAGGGAGGACACTGAAGCTTTCTTT
.	TRBV29-1	TRBJ1-4	.	12	CSVEQGSEKLFF	TGCAGCGTTGAACAGGGAAGTGAAAAACTGTTTTTT
.	TRBV18	TRBJ1-2	once	13	CASSPQGVESYTF	TGTGCCAGCTCACCACAGGGGGTTGAGAGCTACACCTTC
.	TRBV10-3	TRBJ1-1	.	15	CAIRGGLDGNTEAFF	TGTGCCATCAGGGGGGGGCTGGATGGGAACACTGAAGCTTTCTTT
.	TRBV6-5	TRBJ2-1	.	15	CASSYSIFSDNEQFF	TGTGCCAGCAGTTACTCGATTTTCAGTGACAATGAGCAGTTCTTC
TRBD1	TRBV10-3	TRBJ2-7	.	14	CAISTGGRSYEQYF	TGTGCCATCAGTACAGGGGGCCGCTCCTACGAGCAGTACTTC
.	TRBV6-1	TRBJ1-5	.	13	CASLGRVHQPQHF	TGTGCCAGCCTTGGGAGGGTCCATCAGCCCCAGCATTTT
.	TRBV2	TRBJ2-3	.	11	CALLRADTQYF	TGTGCCCTCCTTCGGGCAGATACGCAGTATTTT
.	TRBV5-4	TRBJ1-1	medium-sized	14	CASSLDRTNTEAFF	TGTGCCAGCAGCTTGGACAGAACGAACACTGAAGCTTTCTTT